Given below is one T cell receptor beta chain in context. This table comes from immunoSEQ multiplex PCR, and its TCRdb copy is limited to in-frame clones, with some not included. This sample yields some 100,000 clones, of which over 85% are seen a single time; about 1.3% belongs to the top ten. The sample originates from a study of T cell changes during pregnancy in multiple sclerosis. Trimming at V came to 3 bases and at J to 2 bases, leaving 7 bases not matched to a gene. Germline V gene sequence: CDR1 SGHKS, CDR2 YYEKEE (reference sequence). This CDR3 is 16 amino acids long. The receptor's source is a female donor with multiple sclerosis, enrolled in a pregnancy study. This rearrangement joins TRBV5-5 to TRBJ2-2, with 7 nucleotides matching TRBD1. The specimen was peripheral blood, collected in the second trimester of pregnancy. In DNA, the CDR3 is TGTGCCAGCAGCTGGCCGGGACAGTTAAACACCGGGGAGCTGTTTTTT. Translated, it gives CASSWPGQLNTGELFF.